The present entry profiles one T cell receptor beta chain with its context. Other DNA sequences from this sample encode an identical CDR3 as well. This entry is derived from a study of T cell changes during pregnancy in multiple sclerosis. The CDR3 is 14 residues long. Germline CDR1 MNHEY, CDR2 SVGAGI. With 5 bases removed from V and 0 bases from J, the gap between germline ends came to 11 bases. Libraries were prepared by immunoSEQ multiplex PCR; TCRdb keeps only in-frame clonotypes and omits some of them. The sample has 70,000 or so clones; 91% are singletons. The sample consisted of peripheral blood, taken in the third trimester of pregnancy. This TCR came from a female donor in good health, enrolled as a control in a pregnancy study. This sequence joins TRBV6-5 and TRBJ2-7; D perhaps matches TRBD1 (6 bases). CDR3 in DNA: TGTGCCAGCAGTCCGGACAGAGGCTCCTACGAGCAGTACTTC. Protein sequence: CASSPDRGSYEQYF.